This TCR beta chain was observed in a study of TIL therapy for anti-PD-1-resistant metastatic lung cancer. Sample time point: pre-treatment sample, taken before nivolumab and TIL therapy. Pleural nodules or supraclavicular lymph nodes made up most of the excised metastases sampled. This clone was found a few times. The libraries were made with immunoSEQ v3. Method: immunoSEQ multiplex PCR; TCRdb's copy keeps in-frame clones and lacks some. This sample has 9,500 to 15,000 clones, with 58% found just once. In germline, CDR1 is KGHSH, CDR2 LQKENI. CDR3 length: 15 amino acids. The trim removed 3 bases at V and 2 bases at J, leaving 4 bases unmatched.

Material: tumor tissue, obtained at baseline. This clonotype was obtained from a person aged 25 to 79 with non-small cell lung cancer. This sequence joins TRBV18 and TRBJ2-3; 8 bases are a match to TRBD2. CDR3 in DNA: TGTGCCAGCTCACCGCTTAGCGGGACCACAGATACGCAGTATTTT. This sequence encodes CASSPLSGTTDTQYF.